These T cell receptor beta chains were read from a single sample in a study of OX40 agonist ivuxolimab in advanced cancers. The protocol was immunoSEQ multiplex PCR, while the TCRdb copy is restricted to in-frame clones and leaves out a portion. The sample contains 60,000 to 85,000 clones, about four fifths of which appear only once. The sample was CD4+ or CD8+ T cells sorted from blood, taken in a trial of the OX40 agonist ivuxolimab. The receptor source for this set is an adult with an advanced solid tumor such as melanoma, head and neck, liver or kidney cancer. Both conserved end residues are trimmed from each CDR3.

v_gene,len,CDR3aa
TRBV7-3,12,ASSSTMNTGELF
TRBV28,11,ASRPGTVYGYT
TRBV7-8,15,ASSLERVLSSGNTIY
TRBV27,13,ASSLRAGSNQPQH
TRBV15,14,ATSREVPRTGDGYT
TRBV28,11,ASWDRGNYEQY
TRBV7-2,13,ASSLQEPSTDTQY
TRBV29-1,13,SARISLAGVGELF
TRBV14,12,ASSPRQGATGYT
TRBV7-3,16,ASRLAGKEGLDTGELF
TRBV5-1,13,ASSLNPGSNTEAF
TRBV28,12,ASREGGLDTEAF
TRBV7-2,11,ASSNVRTDTQY
TRBV28,17,ASSLRRRAAGGVRYEQY
TRBV28,18,ASRGSPGTGGAGGTDTQY
TRBV10-1,10,ASTRGNYGYT
TRBV7-6,17,ASSLNGFLSGRTNTEAF
TRBV12-5,14,ASGLVGGGRDQPQH
TRBV5-1,11,ASSSRNTGELF
TRBV7-3,12,ASSLNAGGAELF
TRBV23-1,13,ASSQSKRREETQY
TRBV2,12,ASSGGRLNTEAF
TRBV5-1,12,ASSLRISGYGYT
TRBV6-6,13,ASRRDPNSGNTIY
TRBV9,14,ASSVVPGTGGNTIY
TRBV29-1,9,SVEEGLGYT
TRBV7-3,15,ASSLESRGSYNSPLH
TRBV5-1,14,ASSSISGGAAGELF
TRBV9,13,ASSVRATNTGELF
TRBV7-2,13,AGRGSGSSYNEQF
TRBV4-1,14,ASSLSAAGDSDTQY
TRBV6-1,12,ASSEMGNTGELF
TRBV27,16,ASSSVPGQGRYTETQY
TRBV27,13,ASRYTGTSVREQF
TRBV18,13,ASSERVTSTDTQY
TRBV7-3,16,ASSLTGTSGTSTDTQY
TRBV5-1,14,ASKRGRDTDNSPLH
TRBV5-5,12,ASSPQGPTREQY
TRBV10-3,11,AIRDRAGNEQF
TRBV7-3,15,ASSSGTSGRAGETQY
TRBV27,12,ASSLGGGSDTQY
TRBV4-3,9,ASSRNNEQF
TRBV4-3,15,ASSRGVSGTAGNTIY
TRBV18,13,ASSPGQRPNYGYT
TRBV4-1,11,ASSQYRGTEAF